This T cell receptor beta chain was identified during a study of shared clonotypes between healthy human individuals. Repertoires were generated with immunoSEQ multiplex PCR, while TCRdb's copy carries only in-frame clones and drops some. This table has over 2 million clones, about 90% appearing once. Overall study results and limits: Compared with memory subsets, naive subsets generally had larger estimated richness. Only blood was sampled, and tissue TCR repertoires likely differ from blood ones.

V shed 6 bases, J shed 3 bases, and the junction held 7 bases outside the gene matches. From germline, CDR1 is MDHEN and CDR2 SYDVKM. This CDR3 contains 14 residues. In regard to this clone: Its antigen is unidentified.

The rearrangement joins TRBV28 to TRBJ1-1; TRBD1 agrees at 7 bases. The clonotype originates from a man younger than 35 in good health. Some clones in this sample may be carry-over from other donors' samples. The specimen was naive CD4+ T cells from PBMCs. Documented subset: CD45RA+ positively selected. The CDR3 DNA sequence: TGTGCCAGCAGCGGGGGGACAGCCCACACTGAAGCTTTCTTT. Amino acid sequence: CASSGGTAHTEAFF.